This passage covers 2 T cell receptor beta chains from one sample sequenced in a study of blood T cell repertoires in COVID-19. Here immunoSEQ multiplex PCR was the method, and the copy in TCRdb shows in-frame clones only, minus some. The repertoire consists of about 130,000 clones, with around 83% occurring once and the leading ten covering 18%. Sequencing was carried out using PBMCs or T cells enriched from blood (not recorded which). These receptors were collected from a man aged 25 to 40 who had recovered from COVID-19.

The rearrangement joins TRBV5-1 to TRBJ2-3, with D possibly TRBD2 on 5 matching bases. From germline, CDR1 is SGHRS and CDR2 YFSETQ. CDR3 length: 14 amino acids. V was cut by 2 bases and J by 5 bases, with 12 bases left in between. CDR3 DNA: TGCGCCAGCAGCTTTGGTCAAGGAGGAGATACGCAGTATTTT. Amino acid sequence: CASSFGQGGDTQYF.

The chain combines TRBV6-4 with TRBJ2-2; 7 bases match TRBD1. CDR1 is MRHNA and CDR2 is SNTAGT in the germline V gene. Unmatched junction bases numbered 3, after V lost 2 bases and J lost 3 bases. The CDR3 runs 15 residues. CDR3 loop: CASSDRGQDTGELFF. For the CDR3, the DNA is TGTGCCAGCAGTGACAGAGGACAGGACACCGGGGAGCTGTTTTTT.